This T cell receptor (beta chain) was sequenced in a study of blood T cell repertoires in COVID-19. The CDR3 is 14 residues long. V was trimmed by 1 base and J by 3 bases, leaving 10 bases between them. Germline V gene data show CDR1 as SGHTA and CDR2 as FQGNSA. The sample holds one count of this clone. Some clones are missing from TCRdb's copy, which holds only in-frame ones; the method was immunoSEQ multiplex PCR. The data show 40,000 to 55,000 clones, about 82% seen once. Sequencing input: peripheral blood. The receptor was isolated from a human donor in a cohort sampled during active COVID-19. The chain carries TRBV7-2 and TRBJ2-7; tentatively, D is TRBD1 (5 bases). CDR3 bases: TGTGCCAGCAGCTTAGGGGGCAGCGTCTACGAGCAGTACTTC. Translation gives CASSLGGSVYEQYF.